This TCR beta chain comes out of a study of shared clonotypes between healthy human individuals. The assay was immunoSEQ multiplex PCR, and TCRdb's table has in-frame clones only and misses some. Seen here are approximately 2,000,000 clones, about 93% observed once, and the top ten hold more than 1.5%. Naivety among CD8 cells was defined by CD45RO negativity and positive CCR7 selection, thereby excluding terminally differentiated effector memory CD45RA+ cells. The source of this sequence is a man between 18 and 29 years old in good health. Some clones in this sample may be carry-over from other donors' samples. Sequenced material: naive CD8+ T cells from PBMCs.

Here the CDR3 reads CASSLISDRETQYF. CDR3 DNA sequence: TGTGCCAGCAGTTTAATTAGCGATCGAGAGACCCAGTACTTC. V is TRBV27 and J is TRBJ2-5; possible D gene TRBD2, 5 bases. V was clipped by 2 bases and J by 4 bases, with 11 bases between them. The CDR3 runs 14 residues. Germline V gives CDR1 MNHEY, CDR2 SMNVEV (reference sequence).